There are a few counts of the clone carrying this TCR beta chain. The antigen remains unidentified. The data derive from a study of beta chain features in type 1 diabetes. The study's findings and limits: In these data, an HLA type influence on TCRB rearrangement remained unresolved. Although PCR might favor shorter templates, it would do so equally in patients and controls.

The authors reverse transcribed all of the isolated RNA, so sequencing captured expressed TCRB transcripts. The data were produced by immunoSEQ multiplex PCR, yet TCRdb's version contains in-frame clones alone and is incomplete. Among around 240,000 clones listed, roughly two thirds were seen once. A sort by CD45RO/CCR7/CD25/CD127/CD95/CD27 yielded CD4+ naive, central memory, regulatory and stem cell-like memory cells. V was shortened by 2 bases and J by 9 bases, with 16 bases between the two germline ends. Germline lookup yields CDR1 GTSNPN and CDR2 SVGIG (reference sequence). This CDR3 region has 13 residues.

This receptor was identified in a man younger than 45 in good health. The rearrangement links TRBV30 to TRBJ1-1; possibly TRBD1 for D (5 bases). Sequenced sample: naive CD4+ T cells from blood. CDR3 region: CAWSQGPQAQAFF. In DNA form, the CDR3 reads TGTGCCTGGAGTCAGGGCCCACAAGCTCAAGCTTTCTTT.